The source of this T cell receptor (beta chain) is a study of T-cell reconstitution after alpha-beta-depleted transplantation in children. TCRbeta library preparation incorporated unique molecular identifiers. One entry per CDR3 protein results from TCRdb running MiXCR on the PCR reads. The sample shows 440,000 or so distinct CDR3 sequences, over 40% of them seen only once. Germline lookup yields CDR1 SGDLS and CDR2 YYNGEE. Trimming took 0 bases from V and 7 from J, leaving 13 bases between them. The CDR3 sequence is 15 residues long. For this clonotype: The antigen remains undetermined.

Findings of the study overall: The high TCRbeta diversity at day 60 in some patients came from surviving recipient T cells and thymic progenitors. Where alpha-beta T cells came from about two months after transplant was reportedly several hundred expanded graft clones.

The V gene is TRBV9, the J gene TRBJ2-2; D is possibly TRBD1 or TRBD2 (5 bases each). Sequenced material: PBMCs, taken before TCRalphabeta/CD19-depleted stem cell transplant. This sequence was found in a girl under 10 years old with aplastic anemia, due to receive a stem cell transplant. CDR3 amino acids: CASSVATRAGGELFF. DNA for the CDR3: TGTGCCAGCAGCGTAGCTACCAGGGCGGGCGGGGAGCTGTTTTTT. Variable domain in full (rest from reference TRBV9 and TRBJ2-2): DSGVTQTPKHLITATGQRVTLRCSPRSGDLSVYWYQQSLDQGLQFLIQYYNGEERAKGNILERFSAQQFPDLHSELNLSSLELGDSALYFCASSVATRAGGELFFGEGSRLTVL.